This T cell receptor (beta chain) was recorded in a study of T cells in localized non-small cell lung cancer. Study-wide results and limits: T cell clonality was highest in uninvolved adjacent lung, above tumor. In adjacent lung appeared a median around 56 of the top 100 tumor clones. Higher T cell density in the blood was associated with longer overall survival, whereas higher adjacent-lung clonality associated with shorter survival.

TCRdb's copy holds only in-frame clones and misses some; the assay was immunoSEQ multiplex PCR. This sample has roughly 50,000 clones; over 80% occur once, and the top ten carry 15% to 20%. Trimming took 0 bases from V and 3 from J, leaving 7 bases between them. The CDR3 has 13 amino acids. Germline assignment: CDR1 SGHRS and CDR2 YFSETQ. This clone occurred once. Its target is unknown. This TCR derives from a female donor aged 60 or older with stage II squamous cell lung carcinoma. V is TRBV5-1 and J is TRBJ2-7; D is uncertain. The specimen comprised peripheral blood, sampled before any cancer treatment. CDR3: CASSLEAGYEQYF. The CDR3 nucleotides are TGCGCCAGCAGCTTGGAGGCAGGCTACGAGCAGTACTTC. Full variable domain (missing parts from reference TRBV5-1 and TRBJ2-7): KAGVTQTPRYLIKTRGQQVTLSCSPISGHRSVSWYQQTPGQGLQFLFEYFSETQRNKGNFPGRFSGRQFSNSRSEMNVSTLELGDSALYLCASSLEAGYEQYFGPGTRLTVT.